A single T cell receptor beta chain is shown here with its context. Time point denoted: recipient sample about 28 days before transplant, after cytoreduction. The CDR3 covers 14 residues. Trimming shortened V by 0 bases and J by 2 bases, and 9 bases separated the two germline ends. Per the germline V gene, CDR1 is SGHRS and CDR2 is YFSETQ. This specimen belongs to a study of T cell clonotyping in hematopoietic cell transplantation. Some clones are missing from TCRdb's copy, which holds only in-frame ones; the method was immunoSEQ multiplex PCR. The repertoire consists of about 9,200 clones, with about 90% occurring once and the leading ten covering less than 35%.

The chain joins TRBV5-1 to TRBJ2-7; no definite D call. The sequence was collected from a woman aged 60-75 years with acute myeloid leukemia. Some clones in this sample may be carry-over from other donors' samples. Sequenced here: peripheral blood mononuclear cells, sampled before stem cell transplant. The CDR3 bases are TGCGCCAGCAGCTTGGAGACGGTTCCCTACGAGCAGTACTTC. Translating it yields CASSLETVPYEQYF.